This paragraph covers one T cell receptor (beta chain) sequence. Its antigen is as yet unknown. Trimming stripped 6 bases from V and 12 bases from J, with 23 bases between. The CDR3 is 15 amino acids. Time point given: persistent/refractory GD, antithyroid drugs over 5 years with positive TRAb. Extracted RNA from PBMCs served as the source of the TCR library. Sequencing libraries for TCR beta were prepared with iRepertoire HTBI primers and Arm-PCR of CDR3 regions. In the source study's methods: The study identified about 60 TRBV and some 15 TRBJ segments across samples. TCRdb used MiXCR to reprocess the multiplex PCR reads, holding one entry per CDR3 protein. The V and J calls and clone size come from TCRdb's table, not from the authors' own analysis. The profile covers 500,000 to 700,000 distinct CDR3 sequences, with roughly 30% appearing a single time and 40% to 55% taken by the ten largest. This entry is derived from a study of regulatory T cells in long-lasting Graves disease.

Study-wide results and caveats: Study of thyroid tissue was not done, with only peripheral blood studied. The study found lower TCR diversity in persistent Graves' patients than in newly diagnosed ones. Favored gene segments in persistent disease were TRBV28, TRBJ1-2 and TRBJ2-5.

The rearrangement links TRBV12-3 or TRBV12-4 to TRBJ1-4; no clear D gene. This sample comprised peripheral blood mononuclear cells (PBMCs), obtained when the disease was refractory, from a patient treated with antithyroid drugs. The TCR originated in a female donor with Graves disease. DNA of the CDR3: TGTGCCAGCAGAGAGTTGGAGGGTCGAGAGGAAGAACTGTTTTTT. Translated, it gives CASRELEGREEELFF.